This passage covers 11 T cell receptor beta chains from one sample sequenced in a study of molecular identifiers for immune sequencing clone quantification. TCRdb reprocessed the PCR reads via MiXCR and lists one record per CDR3 protein. In the table there are tens of thousands of distinct CDR3 sequences, over 15% of which are singletons. Sequencing used naive CD8+ T cells from blood, with Jurkat cell RNA spiked in. As for subset: FACS-sorted CD8+CD4-CCR7+CD45RA+ naive T cells. Receptor source: a human donor in good health. Some libraries in this study had Jurkat cell RNA spiked in.

This chain joins TRBV5-3 and TRBJ2-2; the D gene is possibly TRBD1 (6 bases). TRBV5-3 is an open reading frame whose function is uncertain. Trimming removed 8 bases at V and 3 bases at J, with 32 bases between. CDR3 length equals 20 residues. The CDR3 DNA is TGTGCCAGCGGCCGAGTGGGGGCCAGAAGGACACCGAGGGACACCGGGGAGCTGTTTTTT. Protein product: CASGRVGARRTPRDTGELFF.

This clonotype was seen more than once but under ten times. The chain recombines TRBV4-1 with TRBJ1-6, with a possible D match to TRBD1 (5 bases). V lost 4 bases and J lost 7, with 11 bases in between. Germline CDR1 reads MGHRA; CDR2 reads YSYEKL. The CDR3 has 14 residues. CDR3 protein: CASSPGSQNSPLHF. In nucleotides, the CDR3 is TGCGCCAGCAGCCCAGGGTCCCAAAATTCACCCCTCCACTTT.

This clonotype was counted many times. The V and J genes are TRBV7-3 and TRBJ2-5; D gene ambiguous. CDR1 is SGHTA, CDR2 FQGTGA, per germline. CDR3 length: 18 residues. The V and J ends lost 0 bases and 6 bases respectively, with 23 bases between them. For the CDR3, the DNA is TGTGCCAGCAGCTTAACTCCAAGATTGCGAAACGGCGAAAAGACCCAGTACTTC. Translating it yields CASSLTPRLRNGEKTQYF.

Ten or more counts support this clonotype. The chain employs TRBV7-6 and TRBJ1-1; no clear D. V was cut by 0 bases and J by 0 bases, with 8 bases left in between. The V gene's germline CDR1 is SGHVS and CDR2 FNYEAQ. The CDR3 covers 15 residues. CDR3 amino acids: CASSLAIGLNTEAFF. The CDR3 DNA reads as TGTGCCAGCAGCTTAGCTATAGGCTTGAACACTGAAGCTTTCTTT.

About this clonotype itself: Given a much more abundant clone one base away, this may be a read error. The V gene is TRBV2, the J gene TRBJ2-7, with 10 bases identical to TRBD1. Germline CDR1 SNHLY, CDR2 FYNNEI. After removal of 8 bases from V and 3 bases from J, the junction contained 4 bases not matched to a gene. The CDR3 covers 13 residues. The CDR3 region is CASSWTGGYEQYF. In DNA, the CDR3 is TGTGCCAGCTCCTGGACAGGGGGCTACGAGCAGTACTTC.

The chain links TRBV2 to TRBJ2-7; 12 bases align to TRBD2. Per germline, CDR1 SNHLY and CDR2 FYNNEI. The CDR3 length is 15 residues. The V segment lost 5 bases and the J segment 0 bases; nucleotides outside the gene matches: 2. The chain's CDR3 is CASSSTSGSSYEQYF. The CDR3 region has the DNA TGTGCCAGCAGTTCGACTAGCGGGAGCTCCTACGAGCAGTACTTC.

This clonotype was recorded at least ten times. This sequence joins TRBV7-2 and TRBJ1-1; D not resolved. The CDR3 is made up of 12 amino acids. The germline V gene has CDR1 SGHTA and CDR2 FQGNSA. The V end lost 4 bases, the J end lost 3 bases, and 6 bases lay between the germline ends. For the CDR3, the DNA is TGTGCCAGCAGCTCGTTTTACACTGAAGCTTTCTTT. Amino acids: CASSSFYTEAFF.

As DNA, the CDR3 is TGTGCCAGCAGCCCGTCGGACAGGGGGCTGATTTACGAGCGATACTTC. Encoded protein: CASSPSDRGLIYERYF. V usage is TRBV7-9 and J usage is TRBJ2-7, with 11 positions matching TRBD1. V dropped 5 bases and J dropped 13; count of bases not matched to a gene: 19. CDR3 size: 16 residues. Germline CDR1 reads SEHNR; CDR2 reads FQNEAQ (reference sequence).

Ten or more counts support this clonotype. The chain links TRBV7-9 to TRBJ1-2; D is undetermined. Germline V gene lookup returns CDR1 SEHNR and CDR2 FQNEAQ (reference sequence). The CDR3 covers 15 residues. V was cut by 4 bases and J by 6 bases, with 18 bases left in between. CDR3 residues: CASSSLVAAAHGYTF. The CDR3 region has the DNA TGTGCCAGCAGCTCACTAGTCGCCGCGGCGCATGGCTACACCTTC.

This clonotype showed up many times. V and J are TRBV12-5 and TRBJ2-4, with D unclear. V lost 2 bases, J lost 11 bases, and 10 bases lay in between. CDR3 size: 12 residues. Germline assignment: CDR1 LGHNT and CDR2 FRNRAP. CDR3 nucleotide sequence: TGTGCTAGTGGTTTGCATCCTGGTCTTCAGTACTTC. Translating gives CASGLHPGLQYF.

This clonotype has a count of ten or more. J is TRBJ1-1 and V is TRBV5-1, with D hard to call. Germline values: CDR1 SGHRS, CDR2 YFSETQ. The CDR3 has 13 amino acids. The V and J ends lost 3 bases and 1 base respectively, with 7 bases between them. For the CDR3, the DNA is TGCGCCAGCAGCTCCATTGAGAACACTGAAGCTTTCTTT. Encoded protein: CASSSIENTEAFF.